Listed below are T cell receptor beta chains from one sample, sequenced in a study of cytomegalovirus exposure and HLA in healthy donors. Profiling relied on immunoSEQ multiplex PCR, and the TCRdb table lists in-frame clones only, not all of them. The sample holds about 120,000 clones; roughly 80% are singletons and the top ten take 2.1%. Sequencing was done on a sample of PBMCs. The receptor source for this set is a man aged 25 to 45 in good health and CMV-seronegative. The CDR3 runs from the conserved cysteine through the conserved F or W. A D gene is named only where the DNA matches it firmly. Size is stated for part of the rows, as once, few or many counts, or as a class when the clone is expanded.

size	J	V	D	CDR3	DNA
-	TRBJ1-1	TRBV7-9	-	CASSLEGGLEAFF	TGTGCCAGCAGCTTAGAAGGAGGGCTTGAAGCTTTCTTT
few	TRBJ1-1	TRBV5-8	-	CASSLAGQRNTEAFF	TGTGCCAGCAGCTTGGCAGGGCAGCGGAACACTGAAGCTTTCTTT
-	TRBJ2-7	TRBV19	-	CASSIDAGGAKQYF	TGCGCCAGTAGTATAGACGCCGGCGGAGCCAAGCAGTACTTC
-	TRBJ1-3	TRBV15	TRBD1	CATSRDAGQGSGNTIYF	TGTGCCACCAGCAGAGATGCGGGACAGGGCTCTGGAAACACCATATATTTT
once	TRBJ2-1	TRBV29-1	TRBD2	CSALGRAGGRNEQFF	TGCAGCGCACTAGGCCGGGCGGGGGGGCGTAATGAGCAGTTCTTC
-	TRBJ2-1	TRBV2	TRBD1	CASSPGQPPYNEQFF	TGTGCCAGCAGTCCGGGACAGCCGCCCTACAATGAGCAGTTCTTC
few	TRBJ2-7	TRBV4-2	-	CASSQVEDSSYEQYF	TGTGCCAGCAGCCAAGTGGAGGACAGCTCCTACGAGCAGTACTTC
few	TRBJ2-5	TRBV15	TRBD1	CATSSSGGYETQYF	TGTGCCACCAGCAGCTCAGGGGGCTACGAGACCCAGTACTTC
-	TRBJ2-5	TRBV6-5	-	CASRPGPSAETQYF	TGTGCCAGCAGACCAGGGCCCTCGGCAGAGACCCAGTACTTC
-	TRBJ2-1	TRBV6-1	TRBD1	CAIALDRGYNEQFF	TGTGCCATTGCGCTGGACAGGGGCTACAATGAGCAGTTCTTC
-	TRBJ1-5	TRBV28	TRBD1	CASSFSPQGMGNQPQHF	TGTGCCAGCAGTTTTTCACCACAGGGGATGGGCAATCAGCCCCAGCATTTT
few	TRBJ2-3	TRBV27	-	CASSSQGMTDTQYF	TGTGCCAGCAGCTCTCAGGGTATGACAGATACGCAGTATTTT
once	TRBJ1-3	TRBV11-2	-	CASRRGYSGNTIYF	TGTGCCAGCAGAAGGGGGTACTCTGGAAACACCATATATTTT
-	TRBJ1-2	TRBV7-2	TRBD1	CASSPTRQGASYGYTF	TGTGCCAGCAGCCCTACTCGACAGGGGGCGTCCTATGGCTACACCTTC
many	TRBJ1-6	TRBV5-8	-	CASSLRLRYNSPLHF	TGTGCCAGCAGCTTACGGTTACGCTATAATTCACCCCTCCACTTT
-	TRBJ1-5	TRBV7-9	-	CASSLDWTENQPQHF	TGTGCCAGCAGCTTAGACTGGACAGAGAATCAGCCCCAGCATTTT
-	TRBJ1-5	TRBV7-9	-	CASGSSGGKNQPQHF	TGTGCCAGCGGCTCATCGGGGGGGAAGAATCAGCCCCAGCATTTT
-	TRBJ1-5	TRBV10-2	-	CASSLSQGSNQPQHF	TGCGCCAGTAGCCTCTCACAGGGAAGCAATCAGCCCCAGCATTTT
-	TRBJ2-7	TRBV18	TRBD1	CASSRTGQYSYEQYF	TGTGCCAGCTCGCGGACAGGGCAATATTCTTACGAGCAGTACTTC
-	TRBJ2-5	TRBV7-8	TRBD1	CASSHFDRGQETQYF	TGTGCCAGCAGCCATTTCGACAGGGGACAAGAGACCCAGTACTTC
few	TRBJ2-5	TRBV5-1	-	CASSLELGQRGETQYF	TGCGCCAGCAGCTTGGAGCTCGGGCAGAGGGGGGAGACCCAGTACTTC
-	TRBJ2-5	TRBV5-6	TRBD1	CASSFPDRVETQYF	TGTGCCAGCAGCTTCCCGGACAGGGTGGAGACCCAGTACTTC
once	TRBJ1-2	TRBV28	-	CASSSQGPGGYGYTF	TGTGCCAGCAGTTCACAGGGTCCGGGAGGCTATGGCTACACCTTC
-	TRBJ2-4	TRBV29-1	TRBD1	CSVEVQGTHKNIQYF	TGCAGCGTTGAAGTACAGGGGACGCACAAAAACATTCAGTACTTC
few	TRBJ2-1	TRBV28	-	CALGSYNEQFF	TGTGCCCTCGGCTCCTACAATGAGCAGTTCTTC
few	TRBJ1-6	TRBV19	TRBD1	CASSIQGVESPLHF	TGTGCCAGTAGTATCCAGGGGGTTGAGTCACCCCTCCACTTT
few	TRBJ2-2	TRBV2	TRBD1	CASKQPGTGNSGELFF	TGTGCCAGCAAGCAACCCGGGACAGGAAACTCCGGGGAGCTGTTTTTT
few	TRBJ1-2	TRBV10-3	-	CAISTSSEGYGYTF	TGTGCCATCAGCACCTCCTCTGAGGGCTATGGCTACACCTTC
-	TRBJ2-3	TRBV5-1	-	CASSLSAGGTDTQYF	TGCGCCAGCAGCTTGTCGGCAGGGGGCACAGATACGCAGTATTTT
few	TRBJ2-6	TRBV4-3	-	CASSQDRGSGANVLTF	TGCGCCAGCAGCCAAGATCGGGGATCTGGGGCCAACGTCCTGACTTTC
-	TRBJ2-1	TRBV10-1	TRBD2	CASSEVAGGRNEQFF	TGCGCCAGCAGTGAGGTAGCGGGGGGGCGCAATGAGCAGTTCTTC
-	TRBJ1-6	TRBV7-6	-	CASSDLESADNSPLHF	TGTGCCAGCAGCGACCTGGAGAGCGCGGATAATTCACCCCTCCACTTT
-	TRBJ2-2	TRBV27	-	CASRLRQGRSGELFF	TGTGCCTCCCGTCTCCGGCAGGGGCGAAGCGGGGAGCTGTTTTTT